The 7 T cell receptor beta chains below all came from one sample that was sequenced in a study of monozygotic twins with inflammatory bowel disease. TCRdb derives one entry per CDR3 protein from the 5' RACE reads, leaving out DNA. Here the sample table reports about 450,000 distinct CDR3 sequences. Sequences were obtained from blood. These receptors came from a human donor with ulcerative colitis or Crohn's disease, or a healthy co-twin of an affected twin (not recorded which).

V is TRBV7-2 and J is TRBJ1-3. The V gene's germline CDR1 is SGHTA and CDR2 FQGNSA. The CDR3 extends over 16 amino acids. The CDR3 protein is CASSFTQGDSGNTIYF.

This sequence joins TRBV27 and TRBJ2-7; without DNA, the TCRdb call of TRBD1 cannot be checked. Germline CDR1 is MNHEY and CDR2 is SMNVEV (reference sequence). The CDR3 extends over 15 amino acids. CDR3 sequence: CASRGGTGKTYEQYF.

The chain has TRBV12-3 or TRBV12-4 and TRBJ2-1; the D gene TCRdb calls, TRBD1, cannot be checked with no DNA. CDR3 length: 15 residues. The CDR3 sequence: CASSQDSPSYNEQFF.

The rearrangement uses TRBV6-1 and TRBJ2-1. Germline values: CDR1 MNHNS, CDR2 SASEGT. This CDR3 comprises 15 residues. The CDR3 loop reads CASSREQGSYNEQFF.

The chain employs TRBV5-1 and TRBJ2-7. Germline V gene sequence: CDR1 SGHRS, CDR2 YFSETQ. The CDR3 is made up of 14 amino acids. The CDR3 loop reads CASSYDRDSYEQYF.

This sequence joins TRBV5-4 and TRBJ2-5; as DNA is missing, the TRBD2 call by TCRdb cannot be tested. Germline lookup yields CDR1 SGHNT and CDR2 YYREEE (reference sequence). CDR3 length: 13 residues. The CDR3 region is CASRGLEQETQYF.

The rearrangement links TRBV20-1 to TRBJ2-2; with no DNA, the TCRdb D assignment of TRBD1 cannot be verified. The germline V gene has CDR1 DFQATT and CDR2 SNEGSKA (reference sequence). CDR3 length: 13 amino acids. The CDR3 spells CSAPHITTGELFF.